The rows below give T cell receptor beta chains drawn from one sample of a study of blood T cell repertoires in COVID-19. The protocol was immunoSEQ multiplex PCR, while the TCRdb copy is restricted to in-frame clones and leaves out a portion. The sample lists about 88,000 clones, less than 75% occurring once. The sample taken for sequencing was peripheral blood. These receptors all come from an older woman in a cohort sampled during active or convalescent COVID-19. Both conserved end residues are part of each CDR3. The D gene is left open where the match is weak. Clone size appears in some rows only: once, few, many, or a class for an expanded clone.

clone size	D gene	J gene	V gene	CDR3 length	CDR3 protein	CDR3 DNA
-	TRBD1	TRBJ2-5	TRBV7-3	15	CASSSGAGGYETQYF	TGTGCCAGCAGCTCTGGGGCAGGGGGCTACGAGACCCAGTACTTC
-	-	TRBJ2-7	TRBV5-1	14	CASRRTGGMAEQYF	TGCGCCAGCAGACGAACAGGTGGAATGGCCGAGCAGTACTTC
few	-	TRBJ2-1	TRBV20-1	10	CSLGQQEQFF	TGCAGTCTAGGACAGCAAGAGCAGTTCTTC
-	-	TRBJ2-5	TRBV5-6	13	CASSLAGFGTQYF	TGTGCCAGCAGCTTGGCGGGGTTCGGGACCCAGTACTTC
-	TRBD1	TRBJ2-7	TRBV19	15	CASSIVGQGGAEQYF	TGTGCCAGTAGTATAGTTGGACAGGGGGGTGCCGAGCAGTACTTC
-	-	TRBJ1-5	TRBV5-8	13	CASSLTGNQPQHF	TGTGCCAGCAGCTTGACAGGGAATCAGCCCCAGCATTTT
once	TRBD1	TRBJ1-1	TRBV12-5	15	CASGLSGGAGTEAFF	TGTGCTAGTGGCTTGTCAGGGGGCGCGGGGACTGAAGCTTTCTTT
few	TRBD2	TRBJ2-1	TRBV7-2	18	CASSLATGTSGRGNEQFF	TGTGCCAGCAGCTTAGCCACCGGGACTAGCGGGCGGGGGAATGAGCAGTTCTTC
-	TRBD1	TRBJ2-7	TRBV5-1	15	CASSLTGQGANEQYF	TGCGCCAGCAGCTTGACGGGACAGGGGGCCAACGAGCAGTACTTC
-	-	TRBJ1-4	TRBV6-2/TRBV6-3	14	CASSSGTSNEKLFF	TGTGCCAGCAGTTCGGGGACATCAAATGAAAAACTGTTTTTT
-	TRBD1	TRBJ2-4	TRBV27	16	CASSSDRGSSKNIQYF	TGTGCCAGCAGTTCCGACAGGGGTTCGAGCAAAAACATTCAGTACTTC
-	TRBD1	TRBJ1-3	TRBV28	19	CASSTGGAGRGYSGNTIYF	TGTGCCAGCAGTACAGGGGGCGCGGGCCGCGGTTACTCTGGAAACACCATATATTTT
few	-	TRBJ1-2	TRBV4-1	15	CASSQDRGTPGGYTF	TGCGCCAGCAGCCAAGATAGAGGAACTCCGGGTGGCTACACCTTC
-	TRBD2	TRBJ2-5	TRBV11-2	18	CASSLVMRGLAGGETQYF	TGTGCCAGCAGCTTAGTAATGCGGGGTCTAGCGGGGGGAGAGACCCAGTACTTC
few	TRBD2	TRBJ2-5	TRBV7-2	15	CASRRVAGGLETQYF	TGTGCCAGCCGCCGTGTAGCGGGGGGGCTTGAGACCCAGTACTTC
-	-	TRBJ1-2	TRBV15	16	CATSRDPQGPGYGYTF	TGTGCCACCAGCAGAGATCCGCAGGGGCCAGGCTATGGCTACACCTTC
few	TRBD2	TRBJ2-2	TRBV7-9	19	CASSSSLLAGAPNTGELFF	TGTGCCAGCAGCTCATCCCTACTAGCGGGGGCCCCGAACACCGGGGAGCTGTTTTTT
few	TRBD1	TRBJ1-1	TRBV7-2	14	CASSMGQWNTEAFF	TGTGCCAGCAGCATGGGACAGTGGAACACTGAAGCTTTCTTT
once	-	TRBJ1-6	TRBV3-1/TRBV3-2	15	CASSLVLTANSPLHF	TGTGCCAGCAGCCTTGTACTGACAGCTAATTCACCCCTCCACTTT
-	TRBD1	TRBJ1-3	TRBV7-2	15	CASSRRQGSGNTIYF	TGTGCCAGCAGCCGTCGACAGGGCTCTGGAAACACCATATATTTT
few	TRBD1	TRBJ2-7	TRBV29-1	14	CSVARDRGSYEQYF	TGCAGCGTTGCCCGGGACAGGGGATCCTACGAGCAGTACTTC
-	TRBD2	TRBJ2-5	TRBV5-1	16	CASSLGLAGGQETQYF	TGCGCCAGCAGCTTGGGGCTAGCGGGGGGACAAGAGACCCAGTACTTC
once	-	TRBJ2-4	TRBV5-8	16	CASSFRQILAKNIQYF	TGTGCCAGCAGCTTTAGACAGATTCTAGCCAAAAACATTCAGTACTTC
-	TRBD1	TRBJ1-5	TRBV19	14	CASSLGTGNQPQHF	TGTGCCAGTAGTTTGGGGACAGGGAATCAGCCCCAGCATTTT
-	TRBD1	TRBJ1-4	TRBV7-6	15	CASSLRQGTNEKLFF	TGTGCCAGCAGCTTGAGACAGGGAACTAATGAAAAACTGTTTTTT
few	-	TRBJ1-1	TRBV29-1	12	CSASRGNTEAFF	TGCAGCGCGAGCAGGGGCAACACTGAAGCTTTCTTT
-	-	TRBJ1-6	TRBV2	14	CASSVRADNSPLHF	TGTGCCAGCAGTGTGCGGGCCGATAATTCACCCCTCCACTTT
few	TRBD1	TRBJ2-7	TRBV5-4	15	CASSLGFGQGHEQYF	TGTGCCAGCAGCTTGGGGTTCGGACAGGGCCACGAGCAGTACTTC
few	TRBD1	TRBJ1-2	TRBV3-1/TRBV3-2	15	CASTNRGRSNYGYTF	TGTGCCAGCACCAACAGGGGACGTTCTAACTATGGCTACACCTTC
-	TRBD1	TRBJ2-1	TRBV4-2	14	CASSLLGQGFEQFF	TGTGCCAGCAGCCTGTTGGGACAGGGCTTTGAGCAGTTCTTC
-	TRBD2	TRBJ2-5	TRBV5-6	14	CASSLGSGGETQYF	TGTGCCAGCAGCTTAGGTAGCGGGGGGGAGACCCAGTACTTC
-	-	TRBJ2-1	TRBV6-6	14	CASSYPPSGGEQFF	TGTGCCAGCAGTTACCCCCCATCCGGGGGTGAGCAGTTCTTC
few	-	TRBJ1-6	TRBV19	14	CASSIGQANSPLHF	TGTGCCAGTAGTATAGGGCAGGCGAATTCACCCCTCCACTTT
-	-	TRBJ1-1	TRBV28	13	CASSNTGGTEAFF	TGTGCCAGCAGCAATACCGGGGGCACTGAAGCTTTCTTT
-	TRBD1	TRBJ2-5	TRBV6-1	15	CASSEGQGSRETQYF	TGTGCCAGCAGTGAGGGACAGGGCTCCAGGGAGACCCAGTACTTC
-	-	TRBJ1-1	TRBV30	14	CAWSSRGADTEAFF	TGTGCCTGGAGTTCCCGGGGAGCGGACACTGAAGCTTTCTTT
-	-	TRBJ1-1	TRBV27	16	CASRPGTSIMNTEAFF	TGTGCCAGCAGACCCGGGACATCTATCATGAACACTGAAGCTTTCTTT
-	TRBD1	TRBJ2-7	TRBV9	14	CASNSGTGHGEQYF	TGTGCCAGCAACTCCGGGACAGGGCATGGCGAGCAGTACTTC
-	-	TRBJ1-6	TRBV24-1	15	CATSDGRGKNSPLHF	TGTGCCACCAGTGATGGTCGAGGGAAGAATTCACCCCTCCACTTT
-	-	TRBJ2-3	TRBV30	12	CAWSVLRDTQYF	TGTGCCTGGAGTGTACTTCGTGATACGCAGTATTTT
-	TRBD1	TRBJ1-5	TRBV6-2/TRBV6-3	18	CASSNTRRQGNSNQPQHF	TGTGCCAGCAGCAATACCCGTCGACAGGGAAATAGCAATCAGCCCCAGCATTTT
once	-	TRBJ1-5	TRBV19	17	CASSQVSRAGGGQPQHF	TGTGCCAGTAGTCAAGTCTCCCGGGCGGGGGGCGGACAGCCCCAGCATTTT
-	TRBD1	TRBJ1-1	TRBV4-1	17	CASSLQRDRYLNTEAFF	TGCGCCAGCAGCCTTCAAAGGGACAGATATTTGAACACTGAAGCTTTCTTT
-	-	TRBJ1-5	TRBV19	13	CAIPQGCNQPQHF	TGTGCCATCCCGCAGGGTTGCAATCAGCCCCAGCATTTT
-	TRBD1	TRBJ2-7	TRBV5-3	15	CARSLVGQGANEQYF	TGTGCCAGAAGCTTGGTCGGACAGGGGGCGAATGAGCAGTACTTC
-	-	TRBJ2-7	TRBV5-4	13	CASSLTGLGEQYF	TGTGCCAGCAGCCTGACAGGACTTGGGGAGCAGTACTTC
-	-	TRBJ1-5	TRBV3-1/TRBV3-2	14	CASSQQGSNQPQHF	TGTGCCAGCAGCCAACAGGGGAGCAATCAGCCCCAGCATTTT
-	-	TRBJ2-7	TRBV5-6	16	CASSIEQGNVVYEQYF	TGTGCCAGCAGCATCGAACAGGGTAACGTAGTCTACGAGCAGTACTTC
many	-	TRBJ2-2	TRBV7-2	13	CASSLSETGELFF	TGTGCCAGCAGCTTAAGCGAAACCGGGGAGCTGTTTTTT
-	TRBD1	TRBJ1-1	TRBV5-1	14	CASSNTGGVPEAFF	TGCGCCAGCAGCAACACAGGGGGGGTTCCTGAAGCTTTCTTT
-	-	TRBJ2-5	TRBV5-1	13	CASSYRSQETQYF	TGCGCCAGCAGCTACAGGTCTCAAGAGACCCAGTACTTC
few	TRBD1	TRBJ1-4	TRBV4-3	16	CASSQSLDRVWEKLFF	TGCGCCAGCAGCCAGTCACTAGACAGGGTTTGGGAAAAACTGTTTTTT
-	-	TRBJ1-4	TRBV19	17	CASSATRQAATNEKLFF	TGTGCCAGTAGCGCTACTCGGCAGGCTGCAACTAATGAAAAACTGTTTTTT
-	TRBD2	TRBJ2-3	TRBV24-1	16	CATSDRAGGPTDTQYF	TGTGCCACCAGTGACCGGGCGGGGGGGCCCACAGATACGCAGTATTTT
-	-	TRBJ2-3	TRBV6-2/TRBV6-3	15	CASSGRAGRPDTQYF	TGTGCCAGCAGTGGGCGGGCAGGTAGGCCAGATACGCAGTATTTT
-	TRBD1	TRBJ1-1	TRBV18	14	CASSLGQGKTEAFF	TGTGCCAGCTCACTCGGACAGGGGAAGACTGAAGCTTTCTTT
-	-	TRBJ2-3	TRBV14	13	CASSFRTTDTQYF	TGTGCCAGCAGCTTCCGAACAACAGATACGCAGTATTTT